This T cell receptor (beta chain) came from a study of blood T cell repertoires in COVID-19 (dated by TCRdb to 2018 to 2021). In terms of the full investigation: Samples from collaborators originated in the United States, Italy and Spain and spanned both the acute and convalescent phases of COVID-19. The material from the prospective study consisted of cDNA or gDNA derived from T cells, B-cell-depleted T cells, or PBMCs. Deeply sampled blood TCRbeta repertoires from subjects exposed to, actively infected with, or recovered from COVID-19 were included in the dataset. A freely available public database, intended as a resource for researchers studying the immune response to SARS-CoV-2, is where the repertoires were released. Samples came from the ongoing ImmuneRACE study (first 160 participants) plus 1,254 subjects from 6 global collaborators. Nearly every sample came with metadata listing a de-identified subject ID, COVID-19 status, age in years and sex. Where available, HLA class I and class II types were taken from metadata supplied by the sample provider and were not determined by assay-based typing. Study-level results and caveats: The amount of clinical and demographic metadata varied by source and participant and was provided uncurated.

In Seattle, one collaborating source enrolled patients while the infection was active and tracked those patients longitudinally over the course of disease. The collaborating institutions used their own protocols to collect whole blood in K2EDTA tubes. For TCRbeta analysis, collaborators shipped samples in one of three forms: frozen whole blood, isolated PBMCs, or DNA extracted from either of those sample types. TCRbeta CDR3 regions were amplified from genomic DNA using the immunoSEQ Assay, a bias-controlled multiplex PCR. Per the original workflow: The number of nucleated cells in each sample was estimated by amplification of reference gene primers within the assay. To quantify the absolute abundance of each unique TCRbeta CDR3 rearrangement, sequence reads were collapsed and filtered. For each sample, productive Simpson clonality was calculated as the square root of Simpson's diversity index over productive rearrangements. What TCRdb holds here is the immuneACCESS table cut down to in-frame rearrangements. Part of the clones is not present; checked against another copy, under half of the missing clones reflect an unresolved V gene, and the others are unexplained. The DNA gave D and trimming, while V, J and clone size come from that table. The sample yields about 250,000 clones; about 84% were counted once. Jointly, the top ten make up around 6% of the sample.

Remarks on this clone: It has no known antigen specificity. No much larger clonotype is one base removed from it; base qualities were not supplied.

The clonotype was recovered from a woman of 80 years or more with COVID-19, enrolled during active disease. Material: peripheral blood.

The CDR3 sequence is CASSLWDRGVLGYTF. Read as DNA, the sequence is TGTGCCAGCAGTTTATGGGACAGGGGTGTTTTGGGCTACACCTTC. The V and J genes are TRBV27 and TRBJ1-2; 10 junctional bases match TRBD1. Compared with germline, V lacks 1 base and J lacks 8 bases; bases without a gene match: 7. The CDR3 covers 15 residues, taking in both the cysteine and the phenylalanine. Only the CDR3 region is kept as DNA, spanning 45 bases read in frame from base 1. CDR1 and CDR2 were assigned from the germline V gene (reference sequence) as MNHEY and SMNVEV.